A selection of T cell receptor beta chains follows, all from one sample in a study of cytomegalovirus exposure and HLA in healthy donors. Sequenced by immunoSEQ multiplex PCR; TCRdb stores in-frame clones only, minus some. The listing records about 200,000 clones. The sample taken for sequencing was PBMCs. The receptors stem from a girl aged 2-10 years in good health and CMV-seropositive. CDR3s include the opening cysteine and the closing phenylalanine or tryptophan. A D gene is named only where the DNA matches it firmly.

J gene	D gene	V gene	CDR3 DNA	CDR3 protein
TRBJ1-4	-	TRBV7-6	TGTGCCAGCAGCTTCCAGGGGAAGCATGAAAAACTGTTTTTT	CASSFQGKHEKLFF
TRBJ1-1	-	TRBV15	TGTGCCACCAGCAGAGGACAGTCGAACACTGAAGCTTTCTTT	CATSRGQSNTEAFF
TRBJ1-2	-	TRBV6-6	TGTGCCAGCAGTTCCGACAGTTATGGCTACACCTTC	CASSSDSYGYTF
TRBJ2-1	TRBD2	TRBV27	TGTGCCAGCAGGACTAGCGGGAGGTACAATGAGCAGTTCTTC	CASRTSGRYNEQFF
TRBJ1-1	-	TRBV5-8	TGTGCCAGCAGCTTACTACAGGGTTTTAACACTGAAGCTTTCTTT	CASSLLQGFNTEAFF
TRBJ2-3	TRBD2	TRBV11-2	TGTGCCAGCAGGTTAATGGGACTAGCGGTTACTTGGGATACGCAGTATTTT	CASRLMGLAVTWDTQYF
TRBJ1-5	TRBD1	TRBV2	TGTGCCAGCAGTGAGGGACAGGGGGCAAGCAATCAGCCCCAGCATTTT	CASSEGQGASNQPQHF
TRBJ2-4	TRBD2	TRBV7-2	TGTGCCAGCAGCTTAGTCGAGCGGGAGGGGGCCGAAAACATTCAGTACTTC	CASSLVEREGAENIQYF
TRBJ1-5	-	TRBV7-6	TGTGCCAGCAGCTTAGGTCAGGGAATCAATCAGCCCCAGCATTTT	CASSLGQGINQPQHF
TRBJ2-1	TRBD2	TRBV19	TGTGCCAGTATCTCGGCTAGCGGTTCCTACAATGAGCAGTTCTTC	CASISASGSYNEQFF
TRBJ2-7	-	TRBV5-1	TGCGCCAGCAGCACCTACCGGGACGGGGGTGGCGAGCAGTACTTC	CASSTYRDGGGEQYF
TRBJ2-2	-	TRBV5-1	TGCGCCAGCAAGGATAGCGTCTCGAACACCGGGGAGCTGTTTTTT	CASKDSVSNTGELFF
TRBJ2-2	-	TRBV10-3	TGTGCCACCCCGGCGGGGGCAGGGAACACCGGGGAGCTGTTTTTT	CATPAGAGNTGELFF
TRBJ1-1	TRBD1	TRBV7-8	TGTGCCAGCAGCTCATACGGACAGGGGGGTACTGAAGCTTTCTTT	CASSSYGQGGTEAFF
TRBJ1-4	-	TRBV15	TGTGCCACCAGCGCCCAGTTGGGGGCGGTTCTTGAAAAACTGTTTTTT	CATSAQLGAVLEKLFF
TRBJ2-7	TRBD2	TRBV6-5	TGTGCCAGCAGTTACTTCGGGGGGGGCTACGAGCAGTACTTC	CASSYFGGGYEQYF
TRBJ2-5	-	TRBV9	TGTGCCAGCGGAAGGGGCTCAGGGGAGACCCAGTACTTC	CASGRGSGETQYF
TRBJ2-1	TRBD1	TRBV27	TGTGCCAGCAGACACCACCCGGGACAGGGGTCTCATGAGCAGTTCTTC	CASRHHPGQGSHEQFF
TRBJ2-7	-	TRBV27	TGTGCCAGCAGTTTGGTCTCAGGGTACGAGCAGTACTTC	CASSLVSGYEQYF
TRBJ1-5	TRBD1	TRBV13	TGTGCCAGCAGCATGGGACAGGGGGGGAATCAGCCCCAGCATTTT	CASSMGQGGNQPQHF
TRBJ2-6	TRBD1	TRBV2	TGTGCCAGCAGCCCACAGGGGTCTGGGGCCAACGTCCTGACTTTC	CASSPQGSGANVLTF
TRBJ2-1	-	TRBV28	TGTGCCAGCAGTTTTCTCGGGAGTAAAGGCGATGAGCAGTTCTTC	CASSFLGSKGDEQFF
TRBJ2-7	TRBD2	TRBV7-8	TGTGCCAGCAGCTTAGAAGTCAATGTAGGACTAGCGGGTTACGAGCAGTACTTC	CASSLEVNVGLAGYEQYF
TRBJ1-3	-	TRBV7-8	TGTGCCAGCAGCATGCCGTCGGGCTCTGGAAACACCATATATTTT	CASSMPSGSGNTIYF
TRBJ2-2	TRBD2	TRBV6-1	TGTGCCAGCAGTGAAGCCCTTTTACTAGCGGGAGGGCCAAGGAGGACCGGGGAGCTGTTTTTT	CASSEALLLAGGPRRTGELFF
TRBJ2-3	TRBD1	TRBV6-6	TGTGCCAGCAGTTGGGACAGGGGCACAGATACGCAGTATTTT	CASSWDRGTDTQYF
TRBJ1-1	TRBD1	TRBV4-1	TGCGCCAGCAGCCAAGATACTGGACAGGCTGTGAACACTGAAGCTTTCTTT	CASSQDTGQAVNTEAFF
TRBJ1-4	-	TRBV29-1	TGCAGCGTTTGGGACTTTAATGAAAAACTGTTTTTT	CSVWDFNEKLFF
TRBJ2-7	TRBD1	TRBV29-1	TGCAGCGTTGGGGGACAGAGTCAAGAAGACGAGCAGTACTTC	CSVGGQSQEDEQYF
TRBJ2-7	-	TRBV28	TGTGCCAGCAGTTTGAGTAAGCGGTCCTACGAGCAGTACTTC	CASSLSKRSYEQYF
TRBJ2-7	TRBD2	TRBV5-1	TGCGCCAGCAGCTTGGCCTGGCGGGAGGGGTACGAGCAGTACTTC	CASSLAWREGYEQYF
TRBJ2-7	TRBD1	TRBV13	TGTGCCAGCAGCTTACTTGGAGTAGCCGGGACAGGGGCTGGGATCTACGAGCAGTACTTC	CASSLLGVAGTGAGIYEQYF
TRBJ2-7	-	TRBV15	TGTGCCACCAGCAGAGATTTGACAGACTACGAGCAGTACTTC	CATSRDLTDYEQYF
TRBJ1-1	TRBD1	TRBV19	TGTGCCAGTAGTGTAACAGGGGGCAGTTTTTCTGAAGCTTTCTTT	CASSVTGGSFSEAFF
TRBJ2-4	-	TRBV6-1	TGTGCCAGCAGCCCAACAGGGTGGGTCATTCAGTACTTC	CASSPTGWVIQYF
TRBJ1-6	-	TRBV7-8	TGTGCCAGCAGCTTTGTCCCCTCGGATTCACCCCTCCACTTT	CASSFVPSDSPLHF